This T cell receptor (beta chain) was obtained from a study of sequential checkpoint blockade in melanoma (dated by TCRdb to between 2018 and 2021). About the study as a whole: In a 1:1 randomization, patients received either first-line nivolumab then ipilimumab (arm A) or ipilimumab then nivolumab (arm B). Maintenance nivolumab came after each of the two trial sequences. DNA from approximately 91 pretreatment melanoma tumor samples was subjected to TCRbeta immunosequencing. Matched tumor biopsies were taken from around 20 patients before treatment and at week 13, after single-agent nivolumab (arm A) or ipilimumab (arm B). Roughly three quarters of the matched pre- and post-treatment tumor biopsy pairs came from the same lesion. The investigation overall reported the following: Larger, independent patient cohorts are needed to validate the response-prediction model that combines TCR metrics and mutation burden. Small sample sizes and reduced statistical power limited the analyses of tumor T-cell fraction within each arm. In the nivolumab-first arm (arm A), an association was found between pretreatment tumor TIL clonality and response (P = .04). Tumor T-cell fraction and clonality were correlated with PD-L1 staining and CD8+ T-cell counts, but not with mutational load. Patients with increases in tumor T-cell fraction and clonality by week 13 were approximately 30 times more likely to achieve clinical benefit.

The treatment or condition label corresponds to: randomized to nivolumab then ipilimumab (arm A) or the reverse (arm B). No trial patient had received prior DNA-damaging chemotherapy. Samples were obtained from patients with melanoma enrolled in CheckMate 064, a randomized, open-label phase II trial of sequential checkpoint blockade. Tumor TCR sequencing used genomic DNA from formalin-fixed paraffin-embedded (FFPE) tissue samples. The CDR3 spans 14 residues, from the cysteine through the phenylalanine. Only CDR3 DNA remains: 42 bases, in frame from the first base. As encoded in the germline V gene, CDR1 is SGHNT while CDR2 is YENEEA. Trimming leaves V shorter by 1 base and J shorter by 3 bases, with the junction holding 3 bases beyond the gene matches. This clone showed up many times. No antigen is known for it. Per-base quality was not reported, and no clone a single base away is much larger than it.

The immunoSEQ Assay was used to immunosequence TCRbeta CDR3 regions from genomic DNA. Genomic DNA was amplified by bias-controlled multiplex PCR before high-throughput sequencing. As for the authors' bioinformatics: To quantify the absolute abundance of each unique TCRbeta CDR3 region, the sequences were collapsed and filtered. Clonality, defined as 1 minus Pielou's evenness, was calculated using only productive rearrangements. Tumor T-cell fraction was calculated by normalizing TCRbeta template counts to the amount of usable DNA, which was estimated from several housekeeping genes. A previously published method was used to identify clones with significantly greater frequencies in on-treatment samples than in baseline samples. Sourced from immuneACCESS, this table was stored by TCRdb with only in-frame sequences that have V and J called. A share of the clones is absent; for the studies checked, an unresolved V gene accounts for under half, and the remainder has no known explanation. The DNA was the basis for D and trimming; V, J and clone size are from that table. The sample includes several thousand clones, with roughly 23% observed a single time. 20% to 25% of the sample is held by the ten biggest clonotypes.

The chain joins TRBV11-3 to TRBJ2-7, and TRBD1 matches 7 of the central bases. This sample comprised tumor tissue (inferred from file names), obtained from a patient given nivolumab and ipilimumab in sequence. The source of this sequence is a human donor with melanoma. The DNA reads TGTGCCAGCAGCTTAGGGGCAGGGGGCTACGAGCAGTACTTC. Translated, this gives CASSLGAGGYEQYF.